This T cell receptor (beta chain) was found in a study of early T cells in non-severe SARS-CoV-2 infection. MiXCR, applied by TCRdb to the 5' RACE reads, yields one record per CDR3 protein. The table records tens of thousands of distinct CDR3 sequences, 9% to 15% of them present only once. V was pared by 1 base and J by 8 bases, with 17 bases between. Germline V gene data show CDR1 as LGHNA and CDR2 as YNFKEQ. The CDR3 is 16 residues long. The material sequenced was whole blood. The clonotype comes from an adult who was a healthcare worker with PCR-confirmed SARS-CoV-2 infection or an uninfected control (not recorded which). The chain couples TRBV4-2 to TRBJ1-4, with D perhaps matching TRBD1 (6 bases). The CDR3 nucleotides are TGTGCCAGCAGCCAAGCCGCAACCAGGGGCCAGGAAAAACTGTTTTTT. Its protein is CASSQAATRGQEKLFF.